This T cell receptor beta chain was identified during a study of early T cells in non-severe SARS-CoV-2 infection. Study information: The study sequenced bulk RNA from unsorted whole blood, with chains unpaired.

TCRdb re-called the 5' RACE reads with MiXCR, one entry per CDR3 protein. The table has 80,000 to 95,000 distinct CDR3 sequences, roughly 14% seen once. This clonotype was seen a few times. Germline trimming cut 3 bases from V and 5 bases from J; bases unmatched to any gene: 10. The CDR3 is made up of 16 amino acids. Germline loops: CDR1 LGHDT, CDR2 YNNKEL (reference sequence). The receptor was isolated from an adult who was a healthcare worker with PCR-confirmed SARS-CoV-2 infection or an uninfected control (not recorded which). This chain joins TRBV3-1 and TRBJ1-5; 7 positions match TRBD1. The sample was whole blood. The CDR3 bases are TGTGCCAGCAGCCATGTGGGACAGATCTCCGATCAGCCCCAGCATTTT. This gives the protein CASSHVGQISDQPQHF.